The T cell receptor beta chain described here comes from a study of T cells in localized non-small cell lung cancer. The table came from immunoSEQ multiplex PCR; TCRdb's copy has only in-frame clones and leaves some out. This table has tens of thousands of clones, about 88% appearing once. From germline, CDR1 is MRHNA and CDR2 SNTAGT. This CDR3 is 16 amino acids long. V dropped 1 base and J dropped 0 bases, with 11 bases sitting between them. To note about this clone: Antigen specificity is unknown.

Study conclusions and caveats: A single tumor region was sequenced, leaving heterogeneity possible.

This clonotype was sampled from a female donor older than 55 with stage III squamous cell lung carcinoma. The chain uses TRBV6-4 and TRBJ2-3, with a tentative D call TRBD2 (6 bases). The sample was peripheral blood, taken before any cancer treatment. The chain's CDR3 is CASSDFPSVSTDTQYF. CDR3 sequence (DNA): TGTGCCAGCAGTGACTTCCCTAGCGTGAGCACAGATACGCAGTATTTT.